This T cell receptor beta chain comes out of a study of yellow fever vaccine responses in identical twins. Study results and limitations: Reportedly, twins showed a vaccine T cell response that looked partly convergent and partly personalized.

V lost 6 bases to trimming and J lost 4 bases, with 13 bases between them. The germline V gene encodes CDR1 SGHAT and CDR2 FQDESV (reference sequence). This CDR3 has 14 amino acids. TCRdb passed the RT-PCR reads through MiXCR, listing each CDR3 protein once. The sample has about 18,000 distinct CDR3 sequences, roughly three fifths seen once; the top ten hold roughly 8%. Regarding this clonotype: Its antigen is currently unknown.

Sequencing used T cells from blood (PBMCs), unsorted or a sorted subset (not recorded which), obtained before or after yellow fever vaccination (not recorded which). The sequence derives from a woman under 30 who received the yellow fever vaccine. This chain links TRBV11-1 with TRBJ2-1; D is undetermined. CDR3 residues: CASRRRAEYNEQFF. CDR3 in DNA: TGTGCCAGCAGAAGAAGGGCCGAATACAATGAGCAGTTCTTC.